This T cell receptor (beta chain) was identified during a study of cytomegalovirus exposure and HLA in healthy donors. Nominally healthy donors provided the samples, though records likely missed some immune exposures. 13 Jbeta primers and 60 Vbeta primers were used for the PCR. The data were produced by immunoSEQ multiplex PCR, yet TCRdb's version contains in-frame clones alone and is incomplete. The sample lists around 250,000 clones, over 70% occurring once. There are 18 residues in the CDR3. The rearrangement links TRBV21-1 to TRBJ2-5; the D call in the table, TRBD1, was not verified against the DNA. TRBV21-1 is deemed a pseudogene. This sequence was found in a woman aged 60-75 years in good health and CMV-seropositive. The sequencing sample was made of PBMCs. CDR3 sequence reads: CASSKIGQPQGLQETQYF. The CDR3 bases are TGTGCCAGCAGCAAAATCGGGCAACCACAGGGTTTACAAGAGACCCAGTACTTC.